Detailed here is one TCR beta chain. Germline loops: CDR1 SQVTM, CDR2 ANQGSEA. The CDR3 has 13 residues. Trimming shortened V by 4 bases and J by 0 bases, and 10 bases separated the two germline ends. The sample originates from a study of sequential checkpoint blockade in melanoma. Looking at the study overall: First-line arms were nivolumab then ipilimumab, or the reverse, randomized 1:1. Maintenance nivolumab came after either treatment sequence.

Treatment reported: randomized to nivolumab then ipilimumab (arm A) or the reverse (arm B). Profiled with immunoSEQ multiplex PCR; TCRdb holds only in-frame clones, not every one. The top ten clones hold 27% of a sample with roughly 23,000 clones, around 75% of them seen once. This clonotype was sampled from a human donor with melanoma. This sequence joins TRBV29-1 and TRBJ2-7; maybe TRBD1 (5 bases). The source material was CD8+ T cells sorted from blood (inferred from file names), sampled from a patient given nivolumab and ipilimumab in sequence. CDR3 coding DNA: TGCAGCGTTGGACAGTACCTCTCCTACGAGCAGTACTTC. Amino acids: CSVGQYLSYEQYF.